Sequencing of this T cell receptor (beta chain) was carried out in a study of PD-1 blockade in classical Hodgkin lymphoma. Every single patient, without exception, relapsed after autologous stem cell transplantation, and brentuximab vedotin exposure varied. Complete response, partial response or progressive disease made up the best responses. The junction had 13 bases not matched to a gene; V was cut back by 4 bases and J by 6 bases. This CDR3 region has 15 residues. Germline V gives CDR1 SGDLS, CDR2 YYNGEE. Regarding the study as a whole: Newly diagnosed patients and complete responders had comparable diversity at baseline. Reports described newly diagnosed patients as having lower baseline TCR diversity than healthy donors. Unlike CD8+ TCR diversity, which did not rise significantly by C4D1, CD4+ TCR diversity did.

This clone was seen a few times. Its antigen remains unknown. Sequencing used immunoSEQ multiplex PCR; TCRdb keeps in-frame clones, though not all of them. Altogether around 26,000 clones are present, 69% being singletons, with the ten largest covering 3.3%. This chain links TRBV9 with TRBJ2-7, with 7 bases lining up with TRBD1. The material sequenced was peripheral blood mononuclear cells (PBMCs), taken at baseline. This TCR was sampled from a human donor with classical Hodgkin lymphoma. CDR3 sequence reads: CASSPKGDSLSEQYF. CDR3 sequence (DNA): TGTGCCAGCAGCCCGAAGGGGGACAGCCTTTCCGAGCAGTACTTC.